This T cell receptor beta chain was identified in a study of a mutant IDH1 vaccine in newly diagnosed glioma (dated by TCRdb to 2020 to 2022). Broadly, across the study: The roughly 33 treated patients were approximately 62% male and around 40% female, with a mean age of about 38 years. Peripheral blood samples were drawn at six visits, namely V03 (baseline), V05, V07, V10, V12 and V13. For exploratory analyses, around 26 treated patients had longitudinal TCRB deep sequencing done wherever samples were available. Prior to enrollment, standard therapy consisting of radiotherapy alone, temozolomide alone, or radiochemotherapy with temozolomide had been administered to patients, with the combination being received by most patients. The full study reports these points: It was noted by the authors that analyses of patient blood samples could not be reproduced owing to sample limitations. Across multiple MHC alleles, vaccine-induced immune responses were seen in 93.3% of patients. PBMC samples for TCRB deep sequencing were selected based on availability. Pseudoprogression appeared unrelated to alterations in the top peripheral T cell clonotypes detected by TCRB sequencing.

Worth noting for this clone: Its antigen specificity is not known. There are no base qualities to consult, and no much larger clone falls within one base.

The library was generated by the immunoSEQ multiplex PCR assay. Rearranged TCR beta chain sequences were amplified using the hsTCRB Kit according to the manufacturer's protocol. TCRB libraries were sequenced on an Illumina MiSeq. Turning to the authors' computational methods: The kit vendor's proprietary platform handled demultiplexing, trimming and gene mapping. Sourced from immuneACCESS, this table was stored by TCRdb with only in-frame sequences that have V and J called. A share of the clones is absent; for the studies checked, an unresolved V gene accounts for under half, and the remainder has no known explanation. The D gene and trimming were derived from the DNA, and the V and J assignments and clone size from that table. The sample records 12,000 to 15,000 clones, 80% to 90% of which are singletons. Of the sample, roughly 10% is held by the ten largest clones. Read against the paper, the sample's time point label means: baseline, week 1 (first vaccination visit). The treatment or condition label of this sample denotes: pre-vaccination baseline after standard-of-care therapy. All donors had newly diagnosed IDH1-mutant astrocytomas of WHO grade 3 or 4 that showed loss of nuclear ATRX. The samples were drawn from NOA16, a multicentre, single-arm, open-label phase I trial in Germany that tested a mutant IDH1 peptide vaccine in humans for the first time. Blood drawn at visit V03 was used as the baseline sample for immunogenicity testing. Genomic DNA for TCRB sequencing was extracted from EDTA blood using the DNeasy Blood and Tissue Kit.

From the cysteine up to the phenylalanine, the CDR3 has a length of 13 residues. Only the CDR3 portion is preserved as DNA: 39 bases, with reading frame beginning at the first base. From the germline V gene (reference sequence), CDR1 is GTSNPN and CDR2 is SVGIG. Between the V and J ends, shortened by 5 bases and 7 bases respectively, the junction contains 18 bases. This clonotype originated in a woman aged 40 to 50 with glioma. Some clones in this sample may be carry-over from other donors' samples. In this chain, TRBV30 is recombined with TRBJ2-7, with TRBD1 tentatively as D gene (5 bases match). The input for sequencing was PBMCs, taken from a glioma patient treated with radiotherapy, temozolomide or both. The sequenced DNA: TGTGCCTGGGCGAACCGGGCAGGGCAAGAGCAGTACTTC. This codes for CAWANRAGQEQYF. With the rest looked up from the reference TRBV30 and TRBJ2-7 genes rather than sequenced, the full variable domain is SQTIHQWPATLVQPVGSPLSLECTVEGTSNPNLYWYRQAAGRGLQLLFYSVGIGQISSEVPQNLSASRPQDRQFILSSKKLLLSDSGFYLCAWANRAGQEQYFGPGTRLTVT.